The rows below give T cell receptor beta chains drawn from one sample of a study of Ad26.COV2.S vaccination and SARS-CoV-2 variants. Measured with immunoSEQ multiplex PCR; TCRdb has only the in-frame clones, and not every one. The sample consists of 180,000 or so clones, around 88% of them appearing once. Sequenced here: peripheral blood, sampled after recovery from COVID-19. The receptors were gathered from a human donor who had recovered from COVID-19. CDR3s include the opening cysteine and the closing phenylalanine or tryptophan. The D gene is left open where the match is weak. Size is omitted from some rows. Given values are once, few, many or a class for expanded clones.

CASSLSRTSAGELFF TGTGCCAGCAGCTTGAGCCGGACTAGTGCCGGGGAGCTGTTTTTT TRBV5-4 . TRBD2 TRBJ2-2
CASSVRQMNTEAFF TGTGCCAGTAGTGTTAGACAGATGAACACTGAAGCTTTCTTT TRBV19 . . TRBJ1-1
CASSRDRDRTEAFF TGTGCCAGCAGCCGGGACAGGGATCGCACTGAAGCTTTCTTT TRBV7-9 . TRBD1 TRBJ1-1
CATKPGSSSGNTIYF TGTGCCACCAAGCCAGGGTCAAGCTCTGGAAACACCATATATTTT TRBV6-6 . . TRBJ1-3
CASSEGPGGAYGYTF TGCGCCAGCAGTGAGGGGCCAGGGGGCGCCTATGGCTACACCTTC TRBV10-2 . TRBD1 TRBJ1-2
CASKRGRDTDTQYF TGTGCCAGTAAACGTGGGAGGGACACAGATACGCAGTATTTT TRBV19 . TRBD2 TRBJ2-3
CASSEVFGQSYGYTF TGTGCCAGCAGTGAAGTATTCGGCCAGTCGTATGGCTACACCTTC TRBV6-1 . . TRBJ1-2
CASSYGGEETQYF TGTGCCAGCAGTTACGGGGGTGAGGAGACCCAGTACTTC TRBV6-5 . . TRBJ2-5
CASSIGLGQGDVNYGYTF TGTGCCAGTAGTATAGGATTGGGACAGGGCGATGTTAACTATGGCTACACCTTC TRBV19 . TRBD1 TRBJ1-2
CASSRGTLYGYTF TGTGCCAGCAGCCGCGGGACTCTCTATGGCTACACCTTC TRBV7-6 . . TRBJ1-2
CASSFGLHSSTDTQYF TGTGCCAGCAGCTTCGGACTACATTCTAGCACAGATACGCAGTATTTT TRBV7-9 . . TRBJ2-3
CASSPGQGATEAFF TGCGCCAGCAGCCCCGGACAGGGAGCCACTGAAGCTTTCTTT TRBV4-1 . TRBD1 TRBJ1-1
CASSFRGSRFPGYTF TGTGCCAGCAGTTTTCGAGGGAGTCGGTTTCCTGGCTACACCTTC TRBV28 . . TRBJ1-2
CASSPRPSTSGTYEQYF TGTGCCAGCAGTCCCAGACCTTCGACTAGCGGCACCTACGAGCAGTACTTC TRBV2 . TRBD2 TRBJ2-7
CASSPPLGLLLENTGELFF TGTGCCAGCAGCCCACCCCTGGGACTTCTCTTAGAGAACACCGGGGAGCTGTTTTTT TRBV9 . . TRBJ2-2
CASSPQGGAGNTIYF TGTGCCAGCTCACCCCAAGGGGGTGCTGGAAACACCATATATTTT TRBV18 . . TRBJ1-3
CASSLGTPRTGELFF TGTGCCAGCAGCCTCGGGACCCCGAGGACCGGGGAGCTGTTTTTT TRBV5-6 . . TRBJ2-2
CASSSRLAGDPYNEQFF TGTGCCAGCAGCTCCCGACTAGCGGGGGACCCCTACAATGAGCAGTTCTTC TRBV13 . TRBD2 TRBJ2-1
CASSGGESYEQYF TGTGCCAGCAGTGGCGGGGAGAGCTACGAGCAGTACTTC TRBV2 . . TRBJ2-7
CASRHGTAYTEAFF TGCGCCAGCCGACACGGGACAGCTTACACTGAAGCTTTCTTT TRBV5-1 few TRBD1 TRBJ1-1
CASSLTGGPAVQYF TGTGCCAGCAGCTTGACGGGGGGCCCGGCGGTGCAGTATTTT TRBV11-3 . . TRBJ2-3
CASSVGEETQYF TGTGCCAGCAGCGTAGGAGAAGAGACCCAGTACTTC TRBV9 . . TRBJ2-5
CASVPRSGTLSLAERTDTQYF TGCGCCAGCGTACCCCGGTCGGGGACATTAAGTCTAGCGGAGCGCACAGATACGCAGTATTTT TRBV4-1 . . TRBJ2-3
CASSARQGNYGYTF TGCGCCAGCAGCGCAAGACAGGGGAACTATGGCTACACCTTC TRBV5-1 . TRBD1 TRBJ1-2
CASSLARDRGNTGELFF TGCGCCAGCAGCTTGGCCCGAGACAGGGGAAACACCGGGGAGCTGTTTTTT TRBV5-1 . TRBD1 TRBJ2-2
CASTLRSGGRGEQFF TGTGCCAGCACCCTCCGGAGCGGGGGCCGGGGTGAGCAGTTCTTC TRBV6-6 few TRBD2 TRBJ2-1
CASSSTGTEKETQYF TGTGCCAGCAGCTCTACCGGGACAGAGAAAGAGACCCAGTACTTC TRBV5-6 . TRBD1 TRBJ2-5
CASAGSPGEKLFF TGTGCCTCCGCCGGGTCCCCAGGGGAAAAACTGTTTTTT TRBV30 once . TRBJ1-4
CASSSASDSYEQYF TGTGCCAGTAGTTCTGCTTCGGACAGTTACGAGCAGTACTTC TRBV19 . . TRBJ2-7
CARSQLGGGYFSPLHF TGCGCCCGCAGCCAACTCGGGGGGGGGTATTTTTCACCCCTCCACTTT TRBV4-1 . . TRBJ1-6
CASSRSGTPNEQYF TGTGCCAGCAGCCGTAGCGGGACGCCTAACGAGCAGTACTTC TRBV7-9 . TRBD2 TRBJ2-7
CASSVLGQGAHEQYF TGTGCCAGCAGTGTCTTGGGACAGGGGGCCCACGAGCAGTACTTC TRBV2 . TRBD1 TRBJ2-7
CASSLGQGNADTQYF TGCGCCAGCAGCCTGGGACAGGGGAACGCAGATACGCAGTATTTT TRBV5-1 . TRBD1 TRBJ2-3
CASSRGGALDNEQFF TGTGCCAGCAGTCGCGGGGGGGCCCTAGACAATGAGCAGTTCTTC TRBV7-3 . TRBD2 TRBJ2-1
CASSPRQGPYNEQFF TGTGCCAGCAGCCCTCGACAGGGGCCGTACAATGAGCAGTTCTTC TRBV11-2 . TRBD1 TRBJ2-1
CASRPGQIGSDTQYF TGTGCCAGCAGACCGGGCCAGATTGGGTCAGATACGCAGTATTTT TRBV2 . . TRBJ2-3
CASTPLASLQETQYF TGTGCCAGCACCCCCCTAGCCAGCCTTCAAGAGACCCAGTACTTC TRBV6-2/TRBV6-3 once . TRBJ2-5
CASSGQAPSDNEQFF TGTGCCAGCTCGGGGCAGGCCCCCTCGGACAATGAGCAGTTCTTC TRBV18 . . TRBJ2-1
CASSLTSGGQTQYF TGTGCCAGCAGCTTGACTAGCGGGGGACAGACCCAGTACTTC TRBV5-4 . TRBD2 TRBJ2-5
CASSLSPSYGYTF TGTGCCAGCAGCTTGAGTCCTAGCTATGGCTACACCTTC TRBV5-4 . . TRBJ1-2
CASGVLSNQPQHF TGTGCCAGCGGAGTTCTGAGCAATCAGCCCCAGCATTTT TRBV12-3/TRBV12-4 . . TRBJ1-5
CASSGAGELFF TGTGCCAGCAGCGGGGCCGGGGAGCTGTTTTTT TRBV11-2 . . TRBJ2-2
CASSSGVLNEQYF TGCGCCAGCAGCTCCGGGGTCTTGAACGAGCAGTACTTC TRBV10-2 . . TRBJ2-7
CASSLRDHFGNEQFF TGCGCCAGCAGCTTGAGGGACCATTTTGGAAATGAGCAGTTCTTC TRBV5-1 . . TRBJ2-1
CASWNDYGYTF TGTGCCAGTTGGAACGACTATGGCTACACCTTC TRBV19 . . TRBJ1-2
CASSEGIGNTIYF TGTGCCAGCAGCGAGGGGATTGGAAACACCATATATTTT TRBV9 . . TRBJ1-3
CASSEQEDRVGETQYF TGTGCCAGCAGTGAGCAAGAGGACCGGGTGGGAGAGACCCAGTACTTC TRBV2 . . TRBJ2-5
CASAGFGELFF TGTGCTAGTGCGGGCTTCGGGGAGCTGTTTTTT TRBV12-5 . . TRBJ2-2
CASSLSTGSYEQYF TGTGCCAGCAGCTTATCGACTGGATCCTACGAGCAGTACTTC TRBV6-5 . . TRBJ2-7
CASGMGGGTNYGYTF TGTGCCAGCGGGATGGGCGGAGGAACTAACTATGGCTACACCTTC TRBV9 . . TRBJ1-2
CASSLNAGGDQPQHF TGTGCCAGCTCCCTCAATGCCGGGGGCGATCAGCCCCAGCATTTT TRBV18 once . TRBJ1-5
CASSPNSGNTIYF TGTGCCAGCAGCCCTAACTCTGGAAACACCATATATTTT TRBV7-3 . . TRBJ1-3
CAISESAGSSYNEQFF TGTGCCATCAGTGAGTCAGCTGGTAGCTCCTACAATGAGCAGTTCTTC TRBV10-3 . . TRBJ2-1
CARGSAAEVYQPQHF TGTGCCAGAGGTTCGGCAGCTGAGGTTTATCAGCCCCAGCATTTT TRBV5-3 . . TRBJ1-5
CASSGLALTYEQYF TGTGCCAGCAGCGGACTAGCGCTTACCTACGAGCAGTACTTC TRBV11-2 . TRBD2 TRBJ2-7
CASSQQGSSYEQYF TGTGCCAGCAGCCAACAGGGGTCCTCCTACGAGCAGTACTTC TRBV3-1/TRBV3-2 . . TRBJ2-7